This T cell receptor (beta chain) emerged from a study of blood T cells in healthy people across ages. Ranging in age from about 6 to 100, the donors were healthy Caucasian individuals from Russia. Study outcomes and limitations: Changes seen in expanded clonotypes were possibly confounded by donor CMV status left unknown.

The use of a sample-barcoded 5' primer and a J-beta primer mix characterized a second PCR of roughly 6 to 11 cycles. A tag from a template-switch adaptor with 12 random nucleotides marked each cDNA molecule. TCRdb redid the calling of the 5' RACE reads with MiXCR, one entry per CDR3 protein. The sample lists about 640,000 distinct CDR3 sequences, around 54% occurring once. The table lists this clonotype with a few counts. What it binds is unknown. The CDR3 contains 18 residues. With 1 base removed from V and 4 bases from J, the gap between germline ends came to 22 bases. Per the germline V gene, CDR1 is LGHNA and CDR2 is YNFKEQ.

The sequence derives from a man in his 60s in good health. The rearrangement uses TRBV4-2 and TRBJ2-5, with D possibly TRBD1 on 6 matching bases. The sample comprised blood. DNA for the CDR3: TGTGCCAGCAGCCAAGGGTCCCTTACAGGGTCTCAAGGAGAGACCCAGTACTTC. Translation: CASSQGSLTGSQGETQYF.